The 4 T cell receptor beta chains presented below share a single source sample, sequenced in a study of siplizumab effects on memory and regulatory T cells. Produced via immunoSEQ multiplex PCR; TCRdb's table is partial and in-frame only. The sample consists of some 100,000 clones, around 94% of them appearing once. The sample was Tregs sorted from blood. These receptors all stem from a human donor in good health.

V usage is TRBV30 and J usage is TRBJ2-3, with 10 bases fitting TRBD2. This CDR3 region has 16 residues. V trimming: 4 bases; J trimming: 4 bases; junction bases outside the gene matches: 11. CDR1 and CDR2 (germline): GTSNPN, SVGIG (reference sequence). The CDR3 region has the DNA TGTGCCTGGAAGAGGTTAGCGGGAGGTAGGGCAGATACGCAGTATTTT. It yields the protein CAWKRLAGGRADTQYF. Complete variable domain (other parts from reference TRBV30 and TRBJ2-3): SQTIHQWPATLVQPVGSPLSLECTVEGTSNPNLYWYRQAAGRGLQLLFYSVGIGQISSEVPQNLSASRPQDRQFILSSKKLLLSDSGFYLCAWKRLAGGRADTQYFGPGTRLTVL.

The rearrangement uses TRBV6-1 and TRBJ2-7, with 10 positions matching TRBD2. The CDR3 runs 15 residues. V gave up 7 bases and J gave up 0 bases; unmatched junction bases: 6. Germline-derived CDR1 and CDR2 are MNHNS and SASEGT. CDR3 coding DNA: TGTGCCAGCACGGAAACTAGCGGGGACTCCTACGAGCAGTACTTC. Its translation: CASTETSGDSYEQYF.

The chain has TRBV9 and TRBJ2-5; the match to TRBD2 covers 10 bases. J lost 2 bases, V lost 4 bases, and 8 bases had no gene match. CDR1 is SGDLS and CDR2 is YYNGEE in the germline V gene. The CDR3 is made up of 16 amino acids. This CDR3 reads CASSKTGTSAQETQYF. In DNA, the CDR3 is TGTGCCAGCAGCAAAACCGGGACTAGCGCGCAAGAGACCCAGTACTTC.

The DNA for the CDR3 is TGTGCCAGCAGCCCTCTAAGCGGGAGAGGGGGAGAGACCCAGTACTTC. Protein sequence: CASSPLSGRGGETQYF. The V and J genes are TRBV7-8 and TRBJ2-5; 8 nucleotides match TRBD2. The length of the CDR3 is 16 residues. J lost 4 bases, V lost 5 bases, and 12 bases had no gene match. Germline V lookup: CDR1 SGHVS, CDR2 FQNEAQ.